Below are 16 T cell receptor beta chains sequenced from a single sample in a study of shared clonotypes between healthy human individuals. The naive CD8 subset, CD45RO-negative cells positively selected for CCR7, excluded terminally differentiated effector memory CD45RA+ cells. Method: immunoSEQ multiplex PCR; TCRdb's copy keeps in-frame clones and lacks some. The sample holds 1.5 million to 2.5 million clones, around 96% seen once. The sequencing input was naive CD8+ T cells sorted from blood. The receptors originated from a young man in good health.

The V gene is TRBV13, the J gene TRBJ2-1; 9 bases align to TRBD1. Per the germline V gene, CDR1 is PRHDT and CDR2 is FYEKMQ (reference sequence). The length of the CDR3 is 14 residues. The trim removed 5 bases at V and 8 bases at J, leaving 7 bases unmatched. DNA of the CDR3: TGTGCCAGCAGCCCGGGGACAGGGCGGGATGAGCAGTTCTTC. Its protein is CASSPGTGRDEQFF. The complete variable domain, with remaining parts taken from reference TRBV13 and TRBJ2-1, reads AAGVIQSPRHLIKEKRETATLKCYPIPRHDTVYWYQQGPGQDPQFLISFYEKMQSDKGSIPDRFSAQQFSDYHSELNMSSLELGDSALYFCASSPGTGRDEQFFGPGTRLTVL.

To note about this clone: Different DNA sequences within this sample yield the same CDR3. Written as DNA, the CDR3 is TGTGCCAGCAGCGCAACAGGTGGGGAGCAGTACTTC. Its translation is CASSATGGEQYF. The genes are TRBV9 and TRBJ2-7; D may be TRBD1 (5 bases). Trimming stripped 3 bases from V and 7 bases from J, with 11 bases between. CDR3 length: 12 amino acids. The germline V gene has CDR1 SGDLS and CDR2 YYNGEE.

This sequence joins TRBV10-3 and TRBJ1-1; no firm D call. This CDR3 is built from 14 residues. Germline V gene lookup returns CDR1 ENHRY and CDR2 SYGVKD. Trimming cost V 1 base and J 6 bases, with 12 bases left between them. The CDR3 sequence is CAISELHRFSEAFF. As DNA, the CDR3 is TGTGCCATCAGTGAGTTACACCGATTCTCTGAAGCTTTCTTT.

The chain uses TRBV13 and TRBJ2-2; the match to TRBD2 covers 10 bases. The V gene's germline CDR1 is PRHDT and CDR2 FYEKMQ (reference sequence). This CDR3 contains 20 residues. J lost 4 bases, V lost 7 bases, and 21 bases had no gene match. The CDR3 is CASTSPRVGELAGLTGELFF. DNA of the CDR3: TGTGCCAGCACCTCCCCAAGGGTGGGTGAACTAGCGGGACTCACCGGGGAGCTGTTTTTT.

The chain is built from TRBV19 and TRBJ1-5; TRBD1 aligns across 7 bases. The germline gives CDR1 LNHDA, CDR2 SQIVND (reference sequence). V dropped 5 bases and J dropped 4; count of bases not matched to a gene: 8. The CDR3 sequence is 15 residues long. This chain's CDR3 is CASSLWTGNNQPQHF. The DNA for the CDR3 is TGTGCCAGTAGTTTGTGGACAGGTAATAATCAGCCCCAGCATTTT. Drawing the rest from reference TRBV19 and TRBJ1-5, the complete variable domain is DGGITQSPKYLFRKEGQNVTLSCEQNLNHDAMYWYRQDPGQGLRLIYYSQIVNDFQKGDIAEGYSVSREKKESFPLTVTSAQKNPTAFYLCASSLWTGNNQPQHFGDGTRLSIL.

This clone is a singleton in its sample. The chain carries TRBV6-6 and TRBJ2-7; TRBD1 is a possible D gene (5 bases). Germline lookup yields CDR1 MNHNY and CDR2 SVGAGI (reference sequence). This CDR3 comprises 14 residues. Trimming took off 7 bases at V and 2 bases at J, with 15 bases between the two ends. CDR3 loop: CASTFAGYTYEQYF. The CDR3 nucleotides read TGTGCCAGCACCTTCGCAGGGTACACCTACGAGCAGTACTTC.

The rearrangement uses TRBV7-9 and TRBJ2-7; weak D call: TRBD1 (5 bases). The germline V and J ends were trimmed by 5 bases and 0 bases, with 14 bases remaining between them. CDR3 length equals 15 residues. The germline gives CDR1 SEHNR, CDR2 FQNEAQ (reference sequence). The CDR3 here is CASSPPSRVSYEQYF. The DNA for the CDR3 is TGTGCCAGCAGCCCCCCCAGCAGGGTCTCCTACGAGCAGTACTTC.

This clone has just one count. The chain links TRBV5-8 to TRBJ1-4; a weak D match, TRBD1 (5 bases). Germline-derived CDR1 and CDR2 are SGHTS and YDEGEE. The germline V and J ends were trimmed by 0 bases and 0 bases, with 6 bases remaining between them. CDR3 length: 15 residues. CDR3 protein: CASSLEGSTNEKLFF. CDR3 DNA sequence: TGTGCCAGCAGCTTGGAGGGGTCAACTAATGAAAAACTGTTTTTT.

V usage is TRBV10-3 and J usage is TRBJ1-1; D not certain. The V end lost 6 bases, the J end lost 2 bases, and 13 bases lay between the germline ends. CDR3 size: 14 residues. Germline V gene data show CDR1 as ENHRY and CDR2 as SYGVKD. The CDR3: CAISVSEFNTEAFF. The CDR3 DNA reads TGTGCCATCAGCGTCAGTGAGTTTAACACTGAAGCTTTCTTT.

The rearrangement uses TRBV7-9 and TRBJ2-5, with 14 nucleotides matching TRBD2. The junction had 4 bases not matched to a gene; V was cut back by 5 bases and J by 2 bases. From germline, CDR1 is SEHNR and CDR2 FQNEAQ (reference sequence). The CDR3 consists of 16 residues. The CDR3 DNA is TGTGCCAGCAGCCCGACTAGCGGGGGGGAGCAAGAGACCCAGTACTTC. This encodes CASSPTSGGEQETQYF.

This clone showed up just once. The V and J genes are TRBV6-1 and TRBJ1-4; possible D gene TRBD1, 6 bases. The CDR3 covers 13 residues. V was shortened by 6 bases and J by 7 bases, with 12 bases between the two germline ends. The germline gives CDR1 MNHNS, CDR2 SASEGT. CDR3: CASRMGAGEKLFF. DNA of the CDR3: TGTGCCAGCAGGATGGGGGCGGGTGAAAAACTGTTTTTT.

The chain recombines TRBV4-3 with TRBJ2-7, with 8 bases identical to TRBD2. The CDR3 has 15 amino acids. The J segment lost 5 bases and the V segment lost 4 bases, leaving 10 bases of the junction unmatched. Germline values: CDR1 LGHNA, CDR2 YSLEER. The CDR3 sequence: CASSRILAAVHEQYF. The CDR3 DNA reads TGCGCCAGCAGCCGCATACTAGCGGCCGTGCACGAGCAGTACTTC.

Points on this clone: Other DNA sequences in the same sample also yield this CDR3. The V call is TRBV7-6, the J call TRBJ2-7; 8 nucleotides align to TRBD1. The V and J ends lost 1 base and 3 bases, in that order; junction bases with no gene match: 2. The CDR3 is made up of 14 amino acids. Germline V lookup: CDR1 SGHVS, CDR2 FNYEAQ. CDR3 DNA sequence: TGTGCCAGCAGCTTAGGGACAGGGAGCTACGAGCAGTACTTC. It yields the protein CASSLGTGSYEQYF.

The chain combines TRBV27 with TRBJ1-2; 10 bases match TRBD1. CDR1 and CDR2 (germline): MNHEY, SMNVEV (reference sequence). This CDR3 has 14 residues. After removal of 5 bases from V and 14 bases from J, the junction contained 14 bases not matched to a gene. The CDR3 sequence is CASSPGGTGDGGTF. CDR3 bases: TGTGCCAGCAGTCCCGGGGGGACAGGGGATGGAGGAACCTTC.

This rearrangement joins TRBV7-2 to TRBJ2-1; the D gene is possibly TRBD2 (6 bases). This CDR3 contains 14 residues. The V end lost 5 bases, the J end lost 9 bases, and 17 bases lay between the germline ends. CDR1 and CDR2 from the germline V gene are SGHTA and FQGNSA. The CDR3: CASSPGDWFFEQFF. CDR3 DNA: TGTGCCAGCAGCCCTGGGGACTGGTTCTTTGAGCAGTTCTTC.

As for this clone: Within the sample, other DNA sequences also encode this same CDR3. The rearrangement uses TRBV30 and TRBJ2-7, with 7 bases aligning to TRBD1. The ends lost 0 bases at V and 2 bases at J; junction bases unmatched: 1. This CDR3 has 13 residues. Germline CDR1 and CDR2: GTSNPN and SVGIG (reference sequence). The DNA for the CDR3 is TGTGCCTGGAGTGTTCAGGGGGCCTACGAGCAGTACTTC. Protein: CAWSVQGAYEQYF.